Presented here are 30 T cell receptor beta chains from one specimen sequenced in a study of T cell responses to AZD1222 COVID-19 vaccine. Libraries were prepared by immunoSEQ multiplex PCR; TCRdb keeps only in-frame clonotypes and omits some of them. This sample carries roughly 150,000 clones, around 93% of them seen once, and the ten largest clones take approximately 2.2%. The material was peripheral blood, obtained on day 0 of AZD1222 vaccination. These receptor sequences come from an adult in good health.

This sequence joins TRBV7-9 and TRBJ1-2; 9 bases agree with TRBD1. The germline CDR1 and CDR2 sequences are SEHNR and FQNEAQ (reference sequence). V was clipped by 7 bases and J by 8 bases; unmatched bases: 5. CDR3 length: 12 amino acids. The CDR3 is CASTTDRGGYTF. CDR3 DNA sequence: TGTGCCAGCACCACGGACAGGGGCGGCTACACCTTC.

CDR3 in amino acids: CASITRLPYSPLHF. DNA of the CDR3: TGTGCCAGCATAACTCGCCTCCCCTACTCACCCCTCCACTTT. The genes are TRBV6-4 and TRBJ1-6; D unresolved. Germline V CDR1 and CDR2: MRHNA, SNTAGT. V lost 7 bases and J 10 bases, leaving 17 bases between the germline ends. The CDR3 sequence is 14 residues long.

The V and J genes are TRBV24-1 and TRBJ2-2; TRBD2 matches at 13 bases. J gave up 3 bases and V 3 bases, and 0 bases lay outside the gene matches. The CDR3 is 16 residues long. Per the germline V gene, CDR1 is KGHDR and CDR2 is SFDVKD. CDR3 sequence reads: CATSDGLAGDTGELFF. The CDR3 DNA follows: TGTGCCACCAGTGATGGACTAGCGGGGGACACCGGGGAGCTGTTTTTT.

V is TRBV29-1 and J is TRBJ2-3; 7 bases align to TRBD2. The length of the CDR3 is 13 residues. Trimming removed 3 bases from V and 3 bases from J; junction bases left unmatched: 3. Germline V gives CDR1 SQVTM, CDR2 ANQGSEA. As DNA, the CDR3 is TGCAGCGTTGAGTGGCGGGAGACAGATACGCAGTATTTT. This codes for CSVEWRETDTQYF.

This chain links TRBV28 with TRBJ1-2; 7 bases are shared with TRBD1. V shed 9 bases and J 4 bases; nucleotides not matched to a gene: 11. The CDR3 length is 14 residues. Germline CDR1 reads MDHEN; CDR2 reads SYDVKM. CDR3 sequence: CASRDSLVPYGYTF. CDR3 sequence (DNA): TGTGCCAGTAGGGACAGCTTGGTCCCCTATGGCTACACCTTC.

This clone was found once. The rearrangement links TRBV7-3 to TRBJ2-2; D possibly matches TRBD1 or TRBD2 (5 bases each). In germline, CDR1 is SGHTA, CDR2 FQGTGA. This CDR3 is built from 13 residues. V was pared by 3 bases and J by 7 bases, with 9 bases between. Here the CDR3 reads CASSLGTGGELFF. CDR3 bases: TGTGCCAGCAGCTTGGGGACGGGCGGGGAGCTGTTTTTT.

The CDR3 DNA reads TGTGCCAGTAGTATAGCCTTTCAAGGGAATAATTCACCCCTCCACTTT. Translating it yields CASSIAFQGNNSPLHF. The rearrangement uses TRBV19 and TRBJ1-6; D gene ambiguous. Looked up from germline, CDR1 is LNHDA and CDR2 is SQIVND (reference sequence). CDR3 length equals 16 residues. V gave up 1 base and J gave up 5 bases, with 12 bases separating them.

The V call is TRBV18, the J call TRBJ2-2, with D tentatively TRBD1 or TRBD2 (5 bases each). Germline CDR1 and CDR2: KGHSH and LQKENI. V lost 4 bases and J 3 bases, leaving 12 bases between the germline ends. The CDR3 is made up of 15 amino acids. CDR3 region: CASSLGAADTGELFF. CDR3 DNA: TGTGCCAGCTCACTCGGGGCCGCTGACACCGGGGAGCTGTTTTTT.

Only a few counts were recorded for this clone. V gene TRBV4-1 combines with J gene TRBJ2-3, with 8 bases aligning to TRBD2. This CDR3 is built from 20 residues. Germline trimming cut 1 base from V and 6 bases from J; bases unmatched to any gene: 21. Germline values: CDR1 MGHRA, CDR2 YSYEKL. This CDR3 reads CASSQGGYKTGTRSSDTQYF. The CDR3 DNA reads as TGCGCCAGCAGCCAAGGGGGATACAAAACCGGGACTAGATCCTCGGATACGCAGTATTTT.

This sequence joins TRBV28 and TRBJ2-1; the D gene is possibly TRBD1 (6 bases). V shed 5 bases and J shed 5 bases, with 19 bases lying between them. Per the germline V gene, CDR1 is MDHEN and CDR2 is SYDVKM. The CDR3 runs 16 residues. Here the CDR3 reads CASSVLGDNTNNEQFF. CDR3 nucleotide sequence: TGTGCCAGCAGTGTACTAGGGGACAATACAAACAATGAGCAGTTCTTC.

The rearrangement links TRBV7-9 to TRBJ1-2; 7 bases fit TRBD1. J was trimmed by 4 bases and V by 5 bases; bases with no gene match: 4. CDR1 and CDR2 (germline): SEHNR, FQNEAQ (reference sequence). The CDR3 totals 13 residues. CDR3 sequence: CASSPGTAYGYTF. The CDR3 bases are TGTGCCAGCAGCCCCGGGACAGCCTATGGCTACACCTTC.

The V gene is TRBV2, the J gene TRBJ1-6, with a tentative D call TRBD1 (5 bases). CDR1 and CDR2 (germline): SNHLY, FYNNEI. The CDR3 is 14 amino acids. The V end lost 7 bases, the J end lost 5 bases, and 12 bases lay between the germline ends. This CDR3 is CASTAQGDNSPLHF. The CDR3 DNA reads as TGTGCCAGCACCGCTCAGGGCGATAATTCACCCCTCCACTTT. Variable domain in full (rest from reference TRBV2 and TRBJ1-6): EPEVTQTPSHQVTQMGQEVILRCVPISNHLYFYWYRQILGQKVEFLVSFYNNEISEKSEIFDDQFSVERPDGSNFTLKIRSTKLEDSAMYFCASTAQGDNSPLHFGNGTRLTVT.

CDR3 coding DNA: TGTGCCAGCAGCCACTCTAGCGTCCTCGGGGAGCTGTTTTTT. The encoded protein is CASSHSSVLGELFF. This chain links TRBV3-1 (or the pseudogene TRBV3-2) with TRBJ2-2; tentative D call: TRBD2 (6 bases). The CDR3 has 14 amino acids. The germline V gene encodes CDR1 LGHDT and CDR2 YNNKEL (reference sequence). The V end was cut by 3 bases, the J end by 7 bases, with 12 bases between.

The rearrangement joins TRBV19 to TRBJ2-1, with TRBD2 matching 14 bases. Germline CDR1 reads LNHDA; CDR2 reads SQIVND (reference sequence). Trimming cost V 3 bases and J 6 bases; bases outside gene matches: 4. This CDR3 contains 16 residues. CDR3 sequence reads: CASSMSGTSGSNEQFF. The DNA of the CDR3 is TGTGCCAGTAGTATGTCCGGGACTAGCGGGAGCAATGAGCAGTTCTTC.

This chain links TRBV9 with TRBJ1-3, with D perhaps TRBD1 (6 bases). This CDR3 spans 15 amino acids. Trimming pared 4 bases from V and 2 bases from J, leaving 13 bases between. Per germline, CDR1 SGDLS and CDR2 YYNGEE. CDR3 sequence (DNA): TGTGCCAGCAGCCCACAGGGCAGGGCTGGAAACACCATATATTTT. Protein: CASSPQGRAGNTIYF.

This chain joins TRBV9 and TRBJ1-3; D may be TRBD1 (5 bases). The CDR3 is 16 residues long. Trimming pared 3 bases from V and 1 base from J, leaving 14 bases between. Germline V gene sequence: CDR1 SGDLS, CDR2 YYNGEE. CDR3 sequence reads: CASSGDWGSSGNTIYF. For the CDR3, the DNA is TGTGCCAGCAGCGGGGACTGGGGGTCGTCTGGAAACACCATATATTTT.

This clone was detected only once. The chain employs TRBV28 and TRBJ1-6, with D possibly being TRBD1 (6 bases). V was cut by 8 bases and J by 5 bases, with 10 bases left in between. This CDR3 spans 13 amino acids. The germline gives CDR1 MDHEN, CDR2 SYDVKM. The CDR3 is CASLGANNSPLHF. DNA for the CDR3: TGTGCCAGCTTGGGGGCTAATAATTCACCCCTCCACTTT. Together with reference TRBV28 and TRBJ1-6, the CDR3 gives the full variable domain: DVKVTQSSRYLVKRTGEKVFLECVQDMDHENMFWYRQDPGLGLRLIYFSYDVKMKEKGDIPEGYSVSREKKERFSLILESASTNQTSMYLCASLGANNSPLHFGNGTRLTVT.

The V and J genes are TRBV10-3 and TRBJ2-1; 10 bases are a match to TRBD2. CDR3 length: 15 residues. Germline lookup yields CDR1 ENHRY and CDR2 SYGVKD. Trimming took 4 bases from V and 8 from J; bases not matched to a gene: 8. The CDR3 here is CAISVGLAETDEQFF. CDR3 bases: TGTGCCATCAGTGTCGGACTAGCGGAGACGGATGAGCAGTTCTTC.

The gene calls are TRBV7-2 and TRBJ2-2; 8 bases align to TRBD1. This CDR3 comprises 16 residues. The junction had 4 bases not matched to a gene; V was cut back by 2 bases and J by 2 bases. Per the germline V gene, CDR1 is SGHTA and CDR2 is FQGNSA. The CDR3 DNA reads as TGTGCCAGCAGCTTAACGGGACAGGTCAACACCGGGGAGCTGTTTTTT. Amino acid sequence: CASSLTGQVNTGELFF.

The CDR3 region is CASSATGDKAFF. CDR3 DNA: TGTGCCAGCAGCGCAACAGGGGATAAAGCTTTCTTT. The chain links TRBV9 to TRBJ1-1, with 7 positions matching TRBD1. Germline CDR1 SGDLS, CDR2 YYNGEE. The CDR3 has 12 residues. V lost 3 bases and J lost 9; bases outside the gene matches: 5.

This chain uses TRBV5-4 with TRBJ1-1; possibly TRBD1 for D (5 bases). The CDR3 extends over 14 amino acids. Germline CDR1 SGHNT, CDR2 YYREEE (reference sequence). Trimming removed 4 bases from V and 3 bases from J, with 13 bases in between. In DNA, the CDR3 is TGTGCCAGCAGCGAACAACGAGGGGACACTGAAGCTTTCTTT. It is translated as CASSEQRGDTEAFF.

This sequence joins TRBV4-2 and TRBJ1-6; D unresolved. Trimming took off 0 bases at V and 12 bases at J, with 12 bases between the two ends. This CDR3 contains 14 residues. The germline gives CDR1 LGHNA, CDR2 YNFKEQ. Written as DNA, the CDR3 is TGTGCCAGCAGCCAAGAAAACAGCCCAGGACCCCTCCACTTT. Protein: CASSQENSPGPLHF.

The gene calls are TRBV7-2 and TRBJ2-6, with D possibly matching TRBD1 (5 bases). There are 19 residues in the CDR3. The ends were cut back, 5 bases at V and 0 bases at J, with 20 bases in the middle. Germline V gives CDR1 SGHTA, CDR2 FQGNSA. CDR3 residues: CASSPRWRQGSSGANVLTF. The DNA of the CDR3 is TGTGCCAGCAGCCCGAGATGGCGCCAGGGCTCCTCTGGGGCCAACGTCCTGACTTTC.

The V call is TRBV19, the J call TRBJ1-4; D uncertain. Germline-derived CDR1 and CDR2 are LNHDA and SQIVND (reference sequence). Trimming stripped 3 bases from V and 0 bases from J, with 5 bases between. This CDR3 comprises 14 residues. The CDR3 protein is CASSIGATNEKLFF. The CDR3 nucleotides are TGTGCCAGTAGTATTGGGGCAACTAATGAAAAACTGTTTTTT.

The chain has TRBV6-1 and TRBJ2-3; D is uncertain. Per germline, CDR1 MNHNS and CDR2 SASEGT. This CDR3 spans 13 amino acids. V gave up 2 bases and J gave up 5 bases, with 8 bases separating them. CDR3 sequence: CASSEMRLDTQYF. For the CDR3, the DNA is TGTGCCAGCAGTGAAATGAGGTTAGATACGCAGTATTTT.

The chain combines TRBV28 with TRBJ1-2; 11 bases line up with TRBD1. CDR1 MDHEN and CDR2 SYDVKM come from the germline V gene. The CDR3 totals 14 residues. Trimming at V came to 5 bases and at J to 8 bases, leaving 7 bases not matched to a gene. Written as DNA, the CDR3 is TGTGCCAGCAGTCCCGGACAGGGGGCGGGCGGCTACACCTTC. This sequence encodes CASSPGQGAGGYTF.

The genes are TRBV3-1 (or the pseudogene TRBV3-2) and TRBJ1-2, with D possibly matching TRBD1 (5 bases). The CDR3 covers 14 residues. The germline V and J ends were trimmed by 3 bases and 9 bases, with 17 bases remaining between them. Germline assignment: CDR1 LGHDT and CDR2 YNNKEL (reference sequence). In DNA, the CDR3 is TGTGCCAGCAGCCAGAGAGGGGAGGGGAGTAGCTACACCTTC. Translated, it gives CASSQRGEGSSYTF.

This clone was seen just once. J is TRBJ2-7 and V is TRBV6-2 or TRBV6-3, with 9 bases aligning to TRBD2. The germline V gene encodes CDR1 MNHEY and CDR2 SVGEGT. The CDR3 covers 14 residues. The V gene end was trimmed by 6 bases and the J gene end by 3 bases; junction bases not matched to a gene: 6. In DNA, the CDR3 is TGTGCCAGCAGCCAGCGGGAGGCCCTCTACGAGCAGTACTTC. It codes for CASSQREALYEQYF.

This chain joins TRBV5-4 and TRBJ1-4; 10 bases map to TRBD1. The germline V gene encodes CDR1 SGHNT and CDR2 YYREEE (reference sequence). This CDR3 spans 16 amino acids. The J segment lost 5 bases and the V segment lost 0 bases, leaving 4 bases of the junction unmatched. The chain's CDR3 is CASSLVGGQGNEKLFF. In nucleotides, the CDR3 is TGTGCCAGCAGCTTGGTTGGGGGACAGGGGAATGAAAAACTGTTTTTT.

The chain couples TRBV7-3 to TRBJ2-2, with 7 bases fitting TRBD1. Unmatched junction bases numbered 6, after V lost 2 bases and J lost 6 bases. The germline gives CDR1 SGHTA, CDR2 FQGTGA. The CDR3 consists of 15 residues. The CDR3 spells CASSLSLGGPGELFF. CDR3 sequence (DNA): TGTGCCAGCAGCTTATCCCTAGGGGGCCCCGGGGAGCTGTTTTTT.